These 12 T cell receptor beta chains originate from one sample sequenced in a study of shared T cell receptors in the human thymus. The repertoire was sequenced with immunoSEQ multiplex PCR; TCRdb's copy has only in-frame clones and lacks some. The table lists about 710,000 clones, more than 70% of them singletons. Separately, the same data were catalogued under a study of human thymus T cells.

Input material: thymocytes. Receptors originate from a boy in the first two years of life with a congenital heart defect.

This chain uses TRBV2 with TRBJ2-3, with 13 bases lining up with TRBD2. Germline CDR1 is SNHLY and CDR2 is FYNNEI. The CDR3 has 16 amino acids. Unmatched junction bases numbered 9, after V lost 8 bases and J lost 4 bases. CDR3 coding DNA: TGTGCCAGCGCCACGGGACTAGCGGGAATCGCAGATACGCAGTATTTT. Residues: CASATGLAGIADTQYF.

J is TRBJ2-2 and V is TRBV10-2, with D maybe TRBD2 (6 bases). This CDR3 is 16 amino acids long. Germline loops: CDR1 WSHSY, CDR2 SAAADI. V was shortened by 5 bases and J by 7 bases, with 20 bases between the two germline ends. The chain's CDR3 is CASSKLTRVRGGELFF. The CDR3, as DNA: TGCGCCAGCAGTAAATTGACTAGGGTCCGGGGCGGGGAGCTGTTTTTT.

The chain recombines TRBV7-9 with TRBJ2-3, with 7 bases identical to TRBD1. The CDR3 sequence is 15 residues long. Per the germline V gene, CDR1 is SEHNR and CDR2 is FQNEAQ (reference sequence). V was clipped by 5 bases and J by 6 bases; unmatched bases: 11. CDR3 loop: CASSTDRVGRDTQYF. CDR3 in DNA: TGTGCCAGCAGCACAGACAGGGTTGGGCGTGATACGCAGTATTTT.

Comments on this clone: Other nucleotide sequences in the sample specify the same CDR3. The chain couples TRBV5-4 to TRBJ2-7; TRBD2 matches at 9 bases. The CDR3 loop spans 14 amino acids. With V trimmed by 0 bases and J by 3 bases, 1 base remained unmatched. Germline-derived CDR1 and CDR2 are SGHNT and YYREEE (reference sequence). The CDR3 spells CASSLGSGSYEQYF. The CDR3 coding sequence is TGTGCCAGCAGCTTGGGTAGCGGGAGCTACGAGCAGTACTTC.

The chain uses TRBV5-4 and TRBJ1-2; weak D call: TRBD1 (5 bases). V lost 4 bases and J 4 bases, leaving 11 bases between the germline ends. Germline CDR1 SGHNT, CDR2 YYREEE (reference sequence). The CDR3 runs to 13 residues. The CDR3, as DNA: TGTGCCAGCAGCCGTCCAGGGCCCTATGGCTACACCTTC. Its protein is CASSRPGPYGYTF.

This clone has only one observation. The chain links TRBV7-9 to TRBJ1-2; D is unclear. The V gene lost 1 base and the J gene lost 3 bases, with 9 bases spanning the gap. This CDR3 contains 14 residues. Germline-derived CDR1 and CDR2 are SEHNR and FQNEAQ (reference sequence). As DNA, the CDR3 is TGTGCCAGCAGCTTAGGAGGAACGGACTATGGCTACACCTTC. Its translation: CASSLGGTDYGYTF.

V usage is TRBV14 and J usage is TRBJ2-7, with a weak D call TRBD1 (5 bases). The V end was cut by 5 bases, the J end by 3 bases, with 17 bases between. CDR3 size: 15 residues. Germline CDR1 SGHDN, CDR2 FVKESK. CDR3 region: CASSTRGRSGYEQYF. The CDR3, as DNA: TGTGCCAGCAGCACAAGGGGCAGGTCTGGCTACGAGCAGTACTTC.

V gene TRBV14 combines with J gene TRBJ2-7; TRBD2 might be the D (5 bases). The germline gives CDR1 SGHDN, CDR2 FVKESK. Trimming removed 4 bases at V and 3 bases at J, with 19 bases between. The CDR3 sequence is 16 residues long. CDR3 nucleotides: TGTGCCAGCAGCCTGCTAGCCGTCGGAGCAGTCTACGAGCAGTACTTC. Amino acid sequence: CASSLLAVGAVYEQYF.

The J gene is TRBJ2-5, the V gene TRBV7-9, with D uncertain. CDR1 and CDR2 (germline): SEHNR, FQNEAQ (reference sequence). The CDR3 is 13 amino acids. V was cut by 1 base and J by 5 bases, with 8 bases left in between. The CDR3 nucleotides read TGTGCCAGCAGCTTAGAATGGGCCGAGACCCAGTACTTC. Translation: CASSLEWAETQYF.

This sequence joins TRBV12-5 and TRBJ2-2, with 9 positions matching TRBD2. The V gene end was trimmed by 5 bases and the J gene end by 4 bases; junction bases not matched to a gene: 20. The CDR3 is 20 amino acids. Germline V gives CDR1 LGHNT, CDR2 FRNRAP. Written as DNA, the CDR3 is TGTGCTAGTGGTAATCCCGGGCGGGAGGGCCTTTCGGATCTCACCGGGGAGCTGTTTTTT. Its protein is CASGNPGREGLSDLTGELFF.

There are a few counts of this clone. The rearrangement joins TRBV5-5 to TRBJ2-7; 11 nucleotides align to TRBD2. The CDR3 runs 17 residues. Germline CDR1 and CDR2: SGHKS and YYEKEE (reference sequence). Germline trimming cut 4 bases from V and 3 bases from J; bases unmatched to any gene: 12. The CDR3 DNA sequence: TGTGCCAGCAGCCTGCCTAGCGGGGGGAGGTTCGGCTACGAGCAGTACTTC. This translates into CASSLPSGGRFGYEQYF.

The gene calls are TRBV29-1 and TRBJ2-2; TRBD1 is a possible D gene (6 bases). The CDR3 has 14 amino acids. CDR1 and CDR2 (germline): SQVTM, ANQGSEA. V lost 5 bases and J lost 1, with 11 bases in between. Written as DNA, the CDR3 is TGCAGCGTTTTCAGGGGCGAGAACACCGGGGAGCTGTTTTTT. Protein: CSVFRGENTGELFF.